Sequencing of this T cell receptor (beta chain) was carried out in a study of control samples from healthy donors and cancer patients. V lost 5 bases and J lost 0, with 13 bases in between. Germline CDR1 and CDR2: LGHNA and YSLEER. There are 16 residues in the CDR3. Only in-frame clones appear in the TCRdb table, and some are missing; sequencing was by immunoSEQ multiplex PCR. The table includes around 150,000 clones, roughly 90% detected once. The V call is TRBV4-3, the J call TRBJ1-4; D possibly corresponds to TRBD1 (6 bases). The source material was blood. The TCR comes from a man aged 30-40 years in good health. The CDR3 region has the DNA TGCGCCAGCAGCAAGGGGGGTCCTGCAACTAATGAAAAACTGTTTTTT. This translates into CASSKGGPATNEKLFF.